Shown below are 32 T cell receptor beta chains from a single sample sequenced in a study of cytomegalovirus exposure and HLA in healthy donors. PCR amplification relied on 60 Vbeta primers (plus 13 Jbeta primers). TCRdb's table, derived via immunoSEQ multiplex PCR, lists solely in-frame clones and lacks some. The sample has over 100,000 clones, 81% seen once. The specimen sequenced was PBMCs. The receptors derive from a woman in her 30s in good health and CMV-seronegative.

This clone was recorded a few times. The CDR3 DNA reads TGCAGCAGTCGACGTTTAGCGGGAGAAGCCTACAATGAGCAGTTCTTC. It codes for CSSRRLAGEAYNEQFF. The chain carries TRBV29-1 and TRBJ2-1, with 9 bases lining up with TRBD2. The CDR3 contains 16 residues. J gave up 2 bases and V 8 bases, and 13 bases lay outside the gene matches. Per the germline V gene, CDR1 is SQVTM and CDR2 is ANQGSEA.

The V and J genes are TRBV10-3 and TRBJ2-7; 8 positions match TRBD1. This CDR3 comprises 12 residues. Germline V gene lookup returns CDR1 ENHRY and CDR2 SYGVKD. V trimming: 6 bases; J trimming: 5 bases; junction bases outside the gene matches: 3. The CDR3: CAIRVDRDEQYF. For the CDR3, the DNA is TGTGCCATCAGGGTGGACAGGGACGAGCAGTACTTC.

The rearrangement joins TRBV29-1 to TRBJ2-7; the D is unclear. Per the germline V gene, CDR1 is SQVTM and CDR2 is ANQGSEA. Trimming took 4 bases from V and 3 from J, leaving 13 bases between them. The CDR3 runs 13 residues. The CDR3 nucleotides read TGCAGCGTTGGGGCCGACGACCTCTACGAGCAGTACTTC. This gives the protein CSVGADDLYEQYF.

This sequence joins TRBV6-1 and TRBJ1-2; the D gene is possibly TRBD1 (5 bases). CDR3 length equals 15 residues. Trimming took 6 bases from V and 2 from J, leaving 16 bases between them. Germline V lookup: CDR1 MNHNS, CDR2 SASEGT. Here the CDR3 reads CASRGGQSPNYGYTF. In nucleotides, the CDR3 is TGTGCCAGCAGGGGGGGTCAGAGTCCCAACTATGGCTACACCTTC.

The chain is built from TRBV19 and TRBJ1-2; 8 nucleotides agree with TRBD1. V was pared by 4 bases and J by 7 bases, with 14 bases of the junction left unmatched. Germline V lookup: CDR1 LNHDA, CDR2 SQIVND (reference sequence). The CDR3 sequence is 16 residues long. The CDR3 sequence is CASSNGGSQGAIGYTF. CDR3 DNA: TGTGCCAGTAGTAACGGAGGTTCCCAGGGGGCGATTGGCTACACCTTC.

The CDR3 coding sequence is TGTGCCAGCAGCCCTAAGCCCCCCGGACTAGCGATTCGCTACAATGAGCAGTTCTTC. Its translation is CASSPKPPGLAIRYNEQFF. This chain joins TRBV7-9 and TRBJ2-1; 9 bases fit TRBD2. The CDR3 extends over 19 amino acids. With V trimmed by 5 bases and J by 3 bases, 17 bases remained unmatched. The germline gives CDR1 SEHNR, CDR2 FQNEAQ (reference sequence).

CDR3 DNA sequence: TGTGCCAGTAGTCCAGGGTATTCTAACTATGGCTACACCTTC. It encodes CASSPGYSNYGYTF. The V gene is TRBV19, the J gene TRBJ1-2; TRBD1 might be the D (5 bases). V lost 5 bases to trimming and J lost 0 bases, with 10 bases between them. Germline V lookup: CDR1 LNHDA, CDR2 SQIVND (reference sequence). The CDR3 runs 14 residues.

The chain uses TRBV7-9 and TRBJ2-1, with 12 positions matching TRBD2. The CDR3 is 17 residues long. The germline V gene has CDR1 SEHNR and CDR2 FQNEAQ (reference sequence). With V trimmed by 5 bases and J by 0 bases, 5 bases remained unmatched. The CDR3 sequence: CASSVGLAGSSYNEQFF. CDR3 coding DNA: TGTGCCAGCAGCGTCGGACTAGCGGGAAGCTCCTACAATGAGCAGTTCTTC.

The chain uses TRBV19 and TRBJ2-3; D is possibly TRBD2 (6 bases). The germline V gene has CDR1 LNHDA and CDR2 SQIVND (reference sequence). V dropped 6 bases and J dropped 1 base, with 14 bases sitting between them. The CDR3 contains 15 residues. This chain's CDR3 is CASRAVSGGTDTQYF. In DNA form, the CDR3 reads TGTGCCAGTAGGGCCGTTAGCGGAGGCACAGATACGCAGTATTTT.

This clone was seen only once. The genes are TRBV2 and TRBJ2-7; 7 bases agree with TRBD1. The CDR3 runs to 14 residues. Losses at the gene ends were 10 bases for V and 4 bases for J; bases not matched to a gene: 13. Germline V lookup: CDR1 SNHLY, CDR2 FYNNEI. The CDR3 loop reads CATSPGTDLYEQYF. CDR3 in DNA: TGTGCCACCTCCCCCGGGACAGACTTGTACGAGCAGTACTTC.

In the case of this clone: The sample carries other DNA sequences with the same CDR3. The V gene is TRBV19, the J gene TRBJ1-2, with 8 positions matching TRBD1. This CDR3 has 14 amino acids. Germline loops: CDR1 LNHDA, CDR2 SQIVND (reference sequence). With V trimmed by 5 bases and J by 0 bases, 2 bases remained unmatched. CDR3 coding DNA: TGTGCCAGTAGTGGGACAGGAGCTAACTATGGCTACACCTTC. This encodes CASSGTGANYGYTF.

The chain recombines TRBV27 with TRBJ2-7, with 7 bases fitting TRBD1. CDR1 is MNHEY and CDR2 is SMNVEV in the germline V gene (reference sequence). V shed 6 bases, J shed 2 bases, and the junction held 10 bases outside the gene matches. The CDR3 loop spans 15 amino acids. The CDR3 coding sequence is TGTGCCAGCAGCCGAACAGGGGCCCCTACCTACGAGCAGTACTTC. Translated: CASSRTGAPTYEQYF.

J is TRBJ2-3 and V is TRBV7-2; the D is unclear. The CDR3 consists of 15 residues. Trimming took off 0 bases at V and 6 bases at J, with 13 bases between the two ends. Germline V lookup: CDR1 SGHTA, CDR2 FQGNSA. The CDR3 sequence is CASSLAGSATDTQYF. The CDR3 bases are TGTGCCAGCAGCTTAGCCGGGTCCGCTACGGATACGCAGTATTTT.

This chain connects TRBV5-4 to TRBJ1-6, with D possibly matching TRBD1 (5 bases). V was pared by 0 bases and J by 9 bases, with 13 bases between. Germline values: CDR1 SGHNT, CDR2 YYREEE (reference sequence). CDR3 length: 15 residues. This CDR3 reads CASSLGSGMGSPLHF. As DNA, the CDR3 is TGTGCCAGCAGCTTGGGATCAGGGATGGGTTCACCCCTCCACTTT.

This chain joins TRBV25-1 and TRBJ1-5; D unclear. From germline, CDR1 is MGHDK and CDR2 SYGVNS. This CDR3 is built from 16 residues. The V gene lost 6 bases and the J gene lost 0 bases, with 15 bases spanning the gap. Here the CDR3 reads CASSDEGEDSNQPQHF. The DNA for the CDR3 is TGTGCCAGCAGCGATGAGGGCGAGGATAGCAATCAGCCCCAGCATTTT.

This rearrangement joins TRBV5-1 to TRBJ1-1; D remains ambiguous. This CDR3 is 14 amino acids long. The germline CDR1 and CDR2 sequences are SGHRS and YFSETQ. The V and J ends lost 4 bases and 0 bases respectively, with 10 bases between them. The chain's CDR3 is CASSDGLMNTEAFF. CDR3 DNA sequence: TGCGCCAGCAGCGATGGACTGATGAACACTGAAGCTTTCTTT.

The chain has TRBV15 and TRBJ2-1; 10 bases map to TRBD2. Germline CDR1 is LNHNV and CDR2 is YYDKDF (reference sequence). The junction had 11 bases not matched to a gene; V was cut back by 4 bases and J by 8 bases. The CDR3 has 16 residues. The CDR3 DNA is TGTGCCACCAGCACGACCGGAGCGGGAGGGAGGTATGAGCAGTTCTTC. Protein sequence: CATSTTGAGGRYEQFF.

This chain joins TRBV23-1 and TRBJ1-2; possible D gene TRBD1, 6 bases. TRBV23-1 is sorted into the ORF group, with uncertain function. Trimming took off 4 bases at V and 8 bases at J, with 23 bases between the two ends. The length of the CDR3 is 16 residues. The chain's CDR3 is CASSPRRGGSLSGYTF. CDR3 coding DNA: TGCGCCAGCAGTCCGCGAAGGGGGGGATCCCTATCCGGCTACACCTTC.

On this clone itself: Other DNA sequences in the same sample also yield this CDR3. The chain recombines TRBV10-3 with TRBJ1-1, with 8 bases lining up with TRBD1. The CDR3 has 14 residues. The V and J ends lost 6 bases and 4 bases, in that order; junction bases with no gene match: 7. The germline V gene encodes CDR1 ENHRY and CDR2 SYGVKD. The CDR3 region has the DNA TGTGCCATCAGCGACCAGGGGGCCGGCACTGAAGCTTTCTTT. Translated, it gives CAISDQGAGTEAFF.

In its sample, this clone was seen a few times. The chain uses TRBV28 and TRBJ1-2, with TRBD1 matching 7 bases. This CDR3 spans 15 amino acids. Germline CDR1 is MDHEN and CDR2 is SYDVKM. V was clipped by 6 bases and J by 2 bases; unmatched bases: 9. CDR3 nucleotides: TGTGCCAGCAGGGGTGTTCGAGGGGGCAACTATGGCTACACCTTC. It codes for CASRGVRGGNYGYTF.

This chain connects TRBV19 to TRBJ2-2, with D maybe TRBD1 (6 bases). Germline V gene sequence: CDR1 LNHDA, CDR2 SQIVND (reference sequence). V lost 6 bases to trimming and J lost 1 base, with 15 bases between them. This CDR3 region has 16 residues. The CDR3 DNA sequence: TGTGCCAGTAGGAAAGGGACAATACTGAACACCGGGGAGCTGTTTTTT. Translated, it gives CASRKGTILNTGELFF. The whole variable domain, remainder taken from reference TRBV19 and TRBJ2-2, is DGGITQSPKYLFRKEGQNVTLSCEQNLNHDAMYWYRQDPGQGLRLIYYSQIVNDFQKGDIAEGYSVSREKKESFPLTVTSAQKNPTAFYLCASRKGTILNTGELFFGEGSRLTVL.

The rearrangement joins TRBV27 to TRBJ2-7; D remains unclear. V was cut by 0 bases and J by 3 bases, with 12 bases left in between. Germline V gene data show CDR1 as MNHEY and CDR2 as SMNVEV (reference sequence). The CDR3 consists of 15 residues. The CDR3: CASSLSWAQIYEQYF. The CDR3 DNA reads TGTGCCAGCAGTTTATCTTGGGCCCAAATCTACGAGCAGTACTTC.

The rearrangement joins TRBV5-1 to TRBJ2-2; 7 bases are shared with TRBD2. The CDR3 has 16 amino acids. The germline V gene has CDR1 SGHRS and CDR2 YFSETQ. Unmatched junction bases numbered 8, after V lost 2 bases and J lost 4 bases. CDR3: CASSFSGLRATGELFF. The CDR3 DNA follows: TGCGCCAGCAGCTTTAGCGGGCTGCGGGCCACCGGGGAGCTGTTTTTT.

The gene calls are TRBV27 and TRBJ2-5; TRBD1 agrees at 8 bases. Germline CDR1 and CDR2: MNHEY and SMNVEV (reference sequence). V lost 4 bases and J lost 4; bases outside the gene matches: 8. The CDR3 is 15 amino acids. The CDR3 region has the DNA TGTGCCAGCAGTTACCGGGACAGGCCCCTAGAGACCCAGTACTTC. Protein product: CASSYRDRPLETQYF.

The CDR3 loop is CASSGDTYSNQPQHF. CDR3 nucleotide sequence: TGTGCCAGCAGTGGGGACACTTATAGCAATCAGCCCCAGCATTTT. V usage is TRBV2 and J usage is TRBJ1-5; D may be TRBD1 (6 bases). Germline assignment: CDR1 SNHLY and CDR2 FYNNEI. V lost 4 bases and J lost 0, with 10 bases in between. This CDR3 contains 15 residues.

The chain couples TRBV5-1 to TRBJ2-7; the D gene is possibly TRBD1 (6 bases). Trimming shortened V by 2 bases and J by 0 bases, and 12 bases separated the two germline ends. There are 15 residues in the CDR3. Germline V gene data show CDR1 as SGHRS and CDR2 as YFSETQ. CDR3 sequence reads: CASSLGQGYSYEQYF. DNA for the CDR3: TGCGCCAGCAGCTTAGGCCAGGGGTACTCCTACGAGCAGTACTTC. Complete variable domain (other parts from reference TRBV5-1 and TRBJ2-7): KAGVTQTPRYLIKTRGQQVTLSCSPISGHRSVSWYQQTPGQGLQFLFEYFSETQRNKGNFPGRFSGRQFSNSRSEMNVSTLELGDSALYLCASSLGQGYSYEQYFGPGTRLTVT.

J is TRBJ1-2 and V is TRBV6-5; maybe TRBD1 (6 bases). Trimming took off 6 bases at V and 4 bases at J, with 15 bases between the two ends. Germline V CDR1 and CDR2: MNHEY, SVGAGI. The CDR3 has 14 residues. DNA for the CDR3: TGTGCCAGCAGCCTAGGGGGAGTCTCCTATGGCTACACCTTC. It specifies CASSLGGVSYGYTF.

This clone was detected only once. The chain combines TRBV5-5 with TRBJ2-7, with D maybe TRBD2 (5 bases). This CDR3 region has 15 residues. V was pared by 0 bases and J by 0 bases, with 10 bases between. Germline assignment: CDR1 SGHKS and CDR2 YYEKEE (reference sequence). The CDR3 reads CASSLGTPSSYEQYF. CDR3 nucleotide sequence: TGTGCCAGCAGCTTGGGGACTCCCAGCTCCTACGAGCAGTACTTC. Filled out from reference TRBV5-5 and TRBJ2-7, the complete variable domain reads DAGVTQSPTHLIKTRGQQVTLRCSPISGHKSVSWYQQVLGQGPQFIFQYYEKEERGRGNFPDRFSARQFPNYSSELNVNALLLGDSALYLCASSLGTPSSYEQYFGPGTRLTVT.

J is TRBJ2-3 and V is TRBV10-3; 8 bases match TRBD2. The CDR3 covers 19 residues. Germline assignment: CDR1 ENHRY and CDR2 SYGVKD. V shed 4 bases and J 3 bases; nucleotides not matched to a gene: 18. The CDR3 is CAISASGPHIAGRTDTQYF. CDR3 bases: TGTGCCATCAGTGCGTCAGGCCCTCACATAGCGGGACGTACAGATACGCAGTATTTT.

The chain links TRBV27 to TRBJ1-5; 8 bases match TRBD1. V lost 5 bases to trimming and J lost 4 bases; unmatched junction nucleotides: 10. The CDR3 length is 16 residues. Per the germline V gene, CDR1 is MNHEY and CDR2 is SMNVEV (reference sequence). The CDR3 reads CASSIGQGPLNQPQHF. The CDR3 DNA reads TGTGCCAGCAGTATAGGACAGGGACCGCTAAATCAGCCCCAGCATTTT.

This chain joins TRBV4-3 and TRBJ2-3; 8 bases agree with TRBD2. V dropped 3 bases and J dropped 5; count of bases not matched to a gene: 13. This CDR3 is built from 17 residues. Germline CDR1 reads LGHNA; CDR2 reads YSLEER. The CDR3 DNA is TGCGCCAGCAGCCATGATACTAGCGGAGGAGGAGGAGATACGCAGTATTTT. Encoded protein: CASSHDTSGGGGDTQYF.

The chain joins TRBV5-1 to TRBJ2-1; possibly TRBD2 for D (5 bases). V lost 2 bases and J 0 bases, leaving 9 bases between the germline ends. The CDR3 consists of 15 residues. Germline lookup yields CDR1 SGHRS and CDR2 YFSETQ. In DNA, the CDR3 is TGCGCCAGCAGCTTCGGCGGGTTCTCCTACAATGAGCAGTTCTTC. Its protein product is CASSFGGFSYNEQFF.